This T cell receptor beta chain is from a study of T-cell reconstitution after alpha-beta-depleted transplantation in children. This clonotype was seen only a few times. Its antigen is currently unknown. CDR3 size: 14 residues. V shed 2 bases and J shed 0 bases, with 7 bases lying between them. The germline V gene has CDR1 LGHNA and CDR2 YNFKEQ. Whole-study findings and limits: Surviving thymic progenitors and recipient T cells were the source of high TCRbeta diversity at day 60 in some patients.

Unique molecular identifiers were used in preparing the TCRbeta library. TCRdb re-called the PCR reads with MiXCR, one entry per CDR3 protein. The profile shows roughly 100,000 distinct CDR3 sequences, 7% to 8% of them singletons. The J gene is TRBJ1-1, the V gene TRBV4-2, with D unresolved. Specimen: PBMCs, collected before TCRalphabeta/CD19-depleted stem cell transplant. This receptor was taken from a boy aged 2-9 years with acute lymphoblastic leukemia, due to receive a stem cell transplant. CDR3 in amino acids: CASSQTDLNTEAFF. In nucleotides, the CDR3 is TGTGCCAGCAGCCAAACAGATTTGAACACTGAAGCTTTCTTT.